These T cell receptor beta chains were read from a single sample in a study of blood T cell repertoires in COVID-19. Only in-frame clones appear in the TCRdb table, and some are missing; sequencing was by immunoSEQ multiplex PCR. The sample has a few hundred thousand clones; 75% to 90% are singletons. Sequencing was performed on PBMCs or T cells enriched from blood (not recorded which). The receptors were gathered from a man younger than 35 who had recovered from COVID-19. CDR3s include the opening cysteine and the closing phenylalanine or tryptophan. D genes are given only for firm matches. Rows give clone size only sometimes, using once, few, many, or a class for an expanded clone.

D gene,V gene,clone size,J gene,CDR3 DNA,CDR3 protein
TRBD2,TRBV5-1,-,TRBJ2-2,TGCGCCAGCAGCTTGGAAGGGCTAGCGGGAGGAACGAACACCGGGGAGCTGTTTTTT,CASSLEGLAGGTNTGELFF
-,TRBV6-5,-,TRBJ2-3,TGTGCCAGCAGGTGGGAGACAACAGATACGCAGTATTTT,CASRWETTDTQYF
-,TRBV12-3/TRBV12-4,few,TRBJ1-1,TGTGCCAGCAGCGATGGGGGGGCAGAAGCTTTCTTT,CASSDGGAEAFF
TRBD2,TRBV18,-,TRBJ2-3,TGTGCCAGCTCACCAGGGACTAGCGGGAGGAGGGCAGATACGCAGTATTTT,CASSPGTSGRRADTQYF
TRBD1,TRBV7-9,-,TRBJ2-1,TGTGCCAGCAGCTTAGCGCCGGGACAGGGGGCATCCTACAATGAGCAGTTCTTC,CASSLAPGQGASYNEQFF
-,TRBV20-1,-,TRBJ1-5,TGCAGTGCTAGTCGGGGCAGGGGTGGTGGCAATCAGCCCCAGCATTTT,CSASRGRGGGNQPQHF
-,TRBV4-1,-,TRBJ2-2,TGCGCCAGCAGCCAATCTACTGCGGGGTTGAACACCGGGGAGCTGTTTTTT,CASSQSTAGLNTGELFF
TRBD1,TRBV5-6,-,TRBJ1-6,TGTGCCAGCAGCTTGCGGGCAGGGGGCGCCCATTCACCCCTCCACTTT,CASSLRAGGAHSPLHF
-,TRBV6-5,-,TRBJ1-2,TGTGCCAGCAGTCCGGGGTTGTACTATGGCTACACCTTC,CASSPGLYYGYTF
-,TRBV14,few,TRBJ1-3,TGTGCCAGCAGCTACAGTGGAGGAAACACCATATATTTT,CASSYSGGNTIYF
TRBD1,TRBV2,-,TRBJ1-1,TGTGCCAGCAGTTCCGGACAGGGCAACACTGAAGCTTTCTTT,CASSSGQGNTEAFF
-,TRBV7-8,once,TRBJ2-7,TGTGCCAGCAGCTTGACAGGAAGAGGCGAGCAGTACTTC,CASSLTGRGEQYF
-,TRBV4-1,-,TRBJ2-7,TGCGCCAGCAGCCAAGCCGGACTGGCTCGGGAGCAGTACTTC,CASSQAGLAREQYF
TRBD2,TRBV30,once,TRBJ2-1,TGTGCCTGGACTAGCGGGAGTAATGAGCAGTTCTTC,CAWTSGSNEQFF
-,TRBV19,-,TRBJ2-7,TGTGCCAGTAGTTTCCGCGGACAGTACGAGCAGTACTTC,CASSFRGQYEQYF
-,TRBV11-3,few,TRBJ2-2,TGTGCCAGCAGCGGTCGGGGCGGGGAGCTGTTTTTT,CASSGRGGELFF
-,TRBV27,-,TRBJ2-7,TGTGCCAGCAGTCCCGCGGGAACCACCTACGAGCAGTACTTC,CASSPAGTTYEQYF
TRBD2,TRBV9,-,TRBJ2-7,TGTGCCAGCAGCGCAAGCGGGAGGAGCGACGAGCAGTACTTC,CASSASGRSDEQYF
TRBD1,TRBV7-9,-,TRBJ2-1,TGTGCCAGCAGCTTAACAAGTGGACAGGGGGTCGATGAGCAGTTCTTC,CASSLTSGQGVDEQFF
-,TRBV18,few,TRBJ1-1,TGTGCCAGCTCAATAAAAGATGGGCACACTGAAGCTTTCTTT,CASSIKDGHTEAFF
TRBD2,TRBV11-1,once,TRBJ2-1,TGTGCCAGCAGCTTAGCGCCTGCGGGGGGAATGCGGGAGCAGTTCTTC,CASSLAPAGGMREQFF
-,TRBV4-1,-,TRBJ2-2,TGCGCCAGCAGCCAAGGTCTGGGGGCGCGGACCGGGGAGCTGTTTTTT,CASSQGLGARTGELFF
-,TRBV6-5,once,TRBJ1-5,TGTGCCAGCAGTCCGCTGGGCAGCTCAGATCAGCCCCAGCATTTT,CASSPLGSSDQPQHF
TRBD2,TRBV7-9,-,TRBJ2-2,TGTGCCAGCAGCTTCGGGACTAGCGGGAGGGTATTGAACACCGGGGAGCTGTTTTTT,CASSFGTSGRVLNTGELFF
-,TRBV11-2,-,TRBJ2-1,TGTGCCAGCAGCTTAGGAGTAGCTAGCAATGAGCAGTTCTTC,CASSLGVASNEQFF
-,TRBV3-1/TRBV3-2,-,TRBJ1-1,TGTGCCAGCAGCCAAGAATTTTCGTACGAGCGGGACACTGAAGCTTTCTTT,CASSQEFSYERDTEAFF
TRBD1,TRBV6-5,-,TRBJ1-6,TGTGCCAGCAGTTACTCGGGACAGTATAATTCACCCCTCCACTTT,CASSYSGQYNSPLHF
TRBD2,TRBV7-9,-,TRBJ2-7,TGTGCCAGCAGCTACAACAGCGGGGGGGCCTTCTCCTACGAGCAGTACTTC,CASSYNSGGAFSYEQYF
TRBD1,TRBV5-1,-,TRBJ1-2,TGCGCCAGCAGCTTGGCCCGGGACAGGGGCGGCTACACCTTC,CASSLARDRGGYTF
-,TRBV6-1,many,TRBJ2-1,TGTGCCAGCAGTGAATGGGGTGTAGGGACAACTAGCGCTGGTGAGCAGTTCTTC,CASSEWGVGTTSAGEQFF
-,TRBV7-2,-,TRBJ2-5,TGTGCCAGCAGCTTAGGAACTTTCCAAGAGACCCAGTACTTC,CASSLGTFQETQYF
-,TRBV6-5,-,TRBJ1-1,TGTGCCAGCACTGGGACCGGAGGGTCTTTCTCTGAAGCTTTCTTT,CASTGTGGSFSEAFF
TRBD2,TRBV28,-,TRBJ2-1,TGTGCCAGCAGTAAACTAGCGGGAGTGAGCTACAATGAGCAGTTCTTC,CASSKLAGVSYNEQFF
TRBD2,TRBV28,-,TRBJ2-3,TGTGCCAGCAGCTGGGGACTAGCGTCAGATACGCAGTATTTT,CASSWGLASDTQYF
-,TRBV12-3/TRBV12-4,-,TRBJ1-5,TGTGCCAGCACCCGAGGACAGTATCAGCCCCAGCATTTT,CASTRGQYQPQHF
TRBD2,TRBV9,-,TRBJ2-7,TGTGCCAGCAGCCCTGGGGGGAGCGGGAGGGCTGATTTTGCCGAGCAGTACTTC,CASSPGGSGRADFAEQYF
-,TRBV2,-,TRBJ1-3,TGTGCCAGCCAACAGGCCTCTGGAAACACCATATATTTT,CASQQASGNTIYF
-,TRBV4-2,-,TRBJ1-2,TGTGCCAGCAGCCAAGGGGGACTGATAAACTATGGCTACACCTTC,CASSQGGLINYGYTF
TRBD1,TRBV5-8,-,TRBJ2-7,TGTGCCAGCAGCAAAGCCGGGACAGGGTGGGCCTACGAGCAGTACTTC,CASSKAGTGWAYEQYF
-,TRBV5-1,-,TRBJ2-7,TGCGCCAGCGGACAAGACTCCTACGAGCAGTACTTC,CASGQDSYEQYF
-,TRBV7-9,-,TRBJ1-6,TGTGCCAGCAGCCCTCAGGAAGGTCGCTCACCCCTCCACTTT,CASSPQEGRSPLHF
-,TRBV10-3,-,TRBJ2-2,TGTGCCATCAGTGCGGAAACAGGGCAGAACACCGGGGAGCTGTTTTTT,CAISAETGQNTGELFF
-,TRBV5-1,-,TRBJ2-5,TGCGCCAGCGGGAGTGCGATAGGAGAGACCCAGTACTTC,CASGSAIGETQYF
TRBD1,TRBV6-1,-,TRBJ1-6,TGTGCCAGCAGTGCAGAGGGGAGGACAGGGGCTTATAATTCACCCCTCCACTTT,CASSAEGRTGAYNSPLHF
-,TRBV2,-,TRBJ2-7,TGTGCCAGCAAACAGGGAACCACCTACGAGCAGTACTTC,CASKQGTTYEQYF
-,TRBV11-2,-,TRBJ2-5,TGTGCCAGCAGCTTTGAGGTTTTGGAGACCCAGTACTTC,CASSFEVLETQYF
-,TRBV2,-,TRBJ1-6,TGTGCCAGCAGTTTCGACAGGCTTAATTCACCCCTCCACTTT,CASSFDRLNSPLHF
-,TRBV18,-,TRBJ1-4,TGTGCCAGCTCACCGGCCGACAGAAGTAATGAAAAACTGTTTTTT,CASSPADRSNEKLFF
TRBD1,TRBV11-3,-,TRBJ2-7,TGTGCCAGCAGTCTTACAGGGGGCACCCCCTACGAGCAGTACTTC,CASSLTGGTPYEQYF
-,TRBV7-9,-,TRBJ2-7,TGTGCCAGCAGCGGGAGTGGGGTAGACGAGCAGTACTTC,CASSGSGVDEQYF
-,TRBV6-2/TRBV6-3,-,TRBJ2-7,TGTGCCAGCAGTCCAGGGTATTACGAGCAGTACTTC,CASSPGYYEQYF
TRBD1,TRBV19,-,TRBJ1-1,TGTGCCAGCATTAGGGACAGGGGAAGTTCTGAAGCTTTCTTT,CASIRDRGSSEAFF
-,TRBV4-3,once,TRBJ2-7,TGCGCCAGCAGCCAAGAATTAAGCGGCTTCTCCTACGAGCAGTACTTC,CASSQELSGFSYEQYF